This T cell receptor (beta chain) is from a study of regulatory T cells in long-lasting Graves disease. This clonotype was counted between two and nine times. Researchers made TCR beta libraries by using iRepertoire HTBI primers and running Arm-PCR on CDR3 regions. Each CDR3 protein gets one entry after TCRdb re-called the multiplex PCR reads with MiXCR. The repertoire holds hundreds of thousands of distinct CDR3 sequences, with about a sixth as singletons. Described time point: newly diagnosed GD, antithyroid drugs for less than 3 months. PBMCs provided the RNA from which the TCR library was made. Germline V lookup: CDR1 DFQATT, CDR2 SNEGSKA (reference sequence). After removal of 0 bases from V and 0 bases from J, the junction contained 1 base not matched to a gene. The CDR3 has 17 residues.

The chain has TRBV20-1 and TRBJ2-2; 13 bases line up with TRBD2. This sequence originates from a female donor with Graves disease. The starting material was peripheral blood mononuclear cells (PBMCs), obtained at new diagnosis, from a patient treated with antithyroid drugs. The chain's CDR3 is CSARDGTSGTNTGELFF. Written as DNA, the CDR3 is TGCAGTGCTAGAGATGGGACTAGCGGGACGAACACCGGGGAGCTGTTTTTT.